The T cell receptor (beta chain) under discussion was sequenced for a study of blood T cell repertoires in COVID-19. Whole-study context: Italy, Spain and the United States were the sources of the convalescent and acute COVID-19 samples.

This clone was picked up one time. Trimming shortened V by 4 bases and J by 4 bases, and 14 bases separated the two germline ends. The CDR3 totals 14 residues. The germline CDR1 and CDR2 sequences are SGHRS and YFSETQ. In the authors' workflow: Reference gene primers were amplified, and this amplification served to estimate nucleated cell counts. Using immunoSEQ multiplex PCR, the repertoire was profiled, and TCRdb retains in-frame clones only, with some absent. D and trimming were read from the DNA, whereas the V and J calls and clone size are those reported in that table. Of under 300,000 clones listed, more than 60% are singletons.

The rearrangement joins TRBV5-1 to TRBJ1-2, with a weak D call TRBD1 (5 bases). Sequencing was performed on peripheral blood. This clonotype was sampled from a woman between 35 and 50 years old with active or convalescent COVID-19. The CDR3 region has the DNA TGCGCCAGCAGCATCCGGGACTCGGGCTATGGCTACACCTTC. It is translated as CASSIRDSGYGYTF.